These 20 T cell receptor beta chains share one sample of origin, sequenced in a study of T cell repertoires in cytomegalovirus infection. Their antigens are not known. TCRdb reprocessed the reads via MiXCR and lists one record per CDR3 protein. The sample has about 890,000 distinct CDR3 sequences, roughly 30% seen once. Here the sequenced sample was cultured CD8+ T cells from PBMCs, taken from culture after CMV antigen stimulation. The receptors stem from a human donor in good health (CMV status not recorded). Some clones in this sample may be carry-over from other donors' samples.

The chain links TRBV10-1 to TRBJ2-3; 9 bases agree with TRBD1. The CDR3 covers 15 residues. Germline V lookup: CDR1 WNHNN, CDR2 SYGVQD (reference sequence). The J segment lost 4 bases and the V segment lost 6 bases, leaving 8 bases of the junction unmatched. CDR3 protein: CASRVDRGIADTQYF. The CDR3, as DNA: TGCGCCAGCAGGGTCGACAGGGGGATTGCAGATACGCAGTATTTT.

This clonotype occurred many times. This rearrangement joins TRBV7-2 to TRBJ2-5; 9 bases are shared with TRBD2. CDR3 length: 15 residues. Looked up from germline, CDR1 is SGHTA and CDR2 is FQGNSA. The trim removed 3 bases at V and 1 base at J, leaving 3 bases unmatched. DNA of the CDR3: TGTGCCAGCAGCTTGAGCGGGGGGATCCAAGAGACCCAGTACTTC. It yields the protein CASSLSGGIQETQYF.

This clonotype was counted a few times. The rearrangement links TRBV14 to TRBJ2-5; 7 positions match TRBD2. Germline CDR1 and CDR2: SGHDN and FVKESK. Trimming at V came to 1 base and at J to 5 bases, leaving 7 bases not matched to a gene. CDR3 length equals 15 residues. This CDR3 is CASSQGLAFEETQYF. CDR3 bases: TGTGCCAGCAGCCAAGGACTAGCATTCGAGGAGACCCAGTACTTC.

Only a few counts were recorded for this clonotype. The chain uses TRBV6-5 and TRBJ1-2; 11 bases map to TRBD1. The CDR3 sequence is 16 residues long. Germline assignment: CDR1 MNHEY and CDR2 SVGAGI. The trim removed 8 bases at V and 6 bases at J, leaving 14 bases unmatched. CDR3 protein: CASRPLSGTGGNGYTF. CDR3 bases: TGTGCCAGCCGACCCTTATCAGGGACAGGGGGAAATGGCTACACCTTC.

In the case of this clonotype: Compared with germline, one end of the junction differs, possibly owing to a read error. The rearrangement links TRBV11-3 to TRBJ2-5; D possibly corresponds to TRBD2 (6 bases). Germline loops: CDR1 SGHNT, CDR2 YENEEA. The CDR3 sequence is 15 residues long. CDR3 protein: CACSLGTGNQETQYF. The CDR3 DNA is TGTGCCTGCAGCTTAGGGACTGGAAACCAAGAGACCCAGTACTTC. The whole variable domain, remainder taken from reference TRBV11-3 and TRBJ2-5, is EAGVVQSPRYKIIEKKQPVAFWCNPISGHNTLYWYLQNLGQGPELLIRYENEEAVDDSQLPKDRFSAERLKGVDSTLKIQPAELGDSAVYLCACSLGTGNQETQYFGPGTRLLVL.

This clonotype has only a few counts. The chain combines TRBV7-6 with TRBJ2-1, with 8 bases aligning to TRBD2. The CDR3 sequence is 16 residues long. V lost 0 bases to trimming and J lost 3 bases; unmatched junction nucleotides: 4. Germline V gene sequence: CDR1 SGHVS, CDR2 FNYEAQ. CDR3: CASSLAWAGGYNEQFF. Written as DNA, the CDR3 is TGTGCCAGCAGCTTAGCATGGGCGGGAGGCTACAATGAGCAGTTCTTC.

There are a few counts of this clonotype. The chain links TRBV6-4 to TRBJ2-1, with 7 bases matching TRBD2. CDR1 and CDR2 from the germline V gene are MRHNA and SNTAGT. The CDR3 runs to 15 residues. With 1 base clipped from V and 7 bases from J, the junction kept 7 bases outside the gene matches. The CDR3 sequence is CASSDFGGGGNEQFF. The CDR3, as DNA: TGTGCCAGCAGTGACTTTGGCGGGGGAGGAAATGAGCAGTTCTTC.

This clonotype was seen a handful of times. The chain recombines TRBV19 with TRBJ1-2; no reliable D call. Germline loops: CDR1 LNHDA, CDR2 SQIVND (reference sequence). The CDR3 is 13 amino acids. Trimming took 5 bases from V and 6 from J, leaving 13 bases between them. DNA for the CDR3: TGTGCCAGTAGTCCGCACACCTGGAATGGCTACACCTTC. It encodes CASSPHTWNGYTF.

The chain is built from TRBV2 and TRBJ2-7; D tentatively reads TRBD1 or TRBD2 (6 bases each). In germline, CDR1 is SNHLY, CDR2 FYNNEI. The CDR3 runs 12 residues. The V and J ends lost 7 bases and 9 bases respectively, with 16 bases between them. This chain's CDR3 is CASKGRRDMQYV. As DNA, the CDR3 is TGTGCCAGCAAGGGCAGGCGGGACATGCAGTACGTC.

The chain recombines TRBV9 with TRBJ2-1; D is possibly TRBD1 or TRBD2 (6 bases each). Trimming took 1 base from V and 9 from J, leaving 11 bases between them. Germline lookup yields CDR1 SGDLS and CDR2 YYNGEE. CDR3 length: 13 residues. The CDR3 DNA sequence: TGTGCCAGCAGCGTATCGGGGGCCGGTGAGCAGTTCTTC. This translates into CASSVSGAGEQFF.

This chain uses TRBV4-1 with TRBJ1-1; TRBD1 is a possible D gene (6 bases). CDR1 MGHRA and CDR2 YSYEKL come from the germline V gene. The CDR3 extends over 15 amino acids. The germline V and J ends were trimmed by 0 bases and 12 bases, with 20 bases remaining between them. As DNA, the CDR3 is TGCGCCAGCAGCCAAGACTCTACAGGGTTTTTCGCAACTTTCTTT. Its translation is CASSQDSTGFFATFF.

The table lists this clonotype with a few counts. The chain couples TRBV28 to TRBJ2-5, with TRBD2 matching over 12 bases. CDR3 length: 16 residues. V shed 6 bases, J shed 1 base, and the junction held 6 bases outside the gene matches. The germline V gene has CDR1 MDHEN and CDR2 SYDVKM. The CDR3 sequence is CASRRRLAGAQETQYF. The CDR3 DNA is TGTGCCAGCAGACGGCGACTAGCGGGGGCCCAAGAGACCCAGTACTTC.

This clonotype was found many times. J is TRBJ2-1 and V is TRBV7-6; TRBD1 might be the D (6 bases). There are 16 residues in the CDR3. Trimming left V 6 bases short and J 3 bases short, with 18 bases between. CDR1 SGHVS and CDR2 FNYEAQ come from the germline V gene. The CDR3: CASSFRPGQNYNEQFF. In nucleotides, the CDR3 is TGTGCCAGCAGTTTTAGGCCGGGACAAAACTACAATGAGCAGTTCTTC.

The chain recombines TRBV4-3 with TRBJ1-1; D remains unclear. The CDR3 runs to 15 residues. Germline V gene lookup returns CDR1 LGHNA and CDR2 YSLEER. Trimming cost V 4 bases and J 6 bases, with 18 bases left between them. The CDR3 region has the DNA TGCGCCAGCAGCCCAGTGGACGGGAGGGCCTCTGAAGCTTTCTTT. Translating it yields CASSPVDGRASEAFF.

J is TRBJ2-1 and V is TRBV6-5, with 14 bases lining up with TRBD2. The CDR3 totals 16 residues. Germline CDR1 reads MNHEY; CDR2 reads SVGAGI. Germline trimming cut 7 bases from V and 7 bases from J; bases unmatched to any gene: 9. The CDR3 region has the DNA TGTGCCAGCACCCTCCCGACTAGCGGGGGGGGAAATGAGCAGTTCTTC. Protein product: CASTLPTSGGGNEQFF.

The chain links TRBV6-5 to TRBJ1-2, with D unclear. V was pared by 4 bases and J by 0 bases, with 12 bases between. Germline CDR1 MNHEY, CDR2 SVGAGI. This CDR3 contains 15 residues. The CDR3 loop is CASSSRAAANYGYTF. The DNA for the CDR3 is TGTGCCAGCAGTTCCCGGGCCGCAGCTAACTATGGCTACACCTTC.

In this sample, this clonotype turned up a few times. The chain couples TRBV27 to TRBJ1-2; unclear D gene. Germline V CDR1 and CDR2: MNHEY, SMNVEV (reference sequence). CDR3 length: 14 residues. V was trimmed by 5 bases and J by 4 bases, leaving 14 bases between them. CDR3 DNA: TGTGCCAGCAGTAACGTCAGGTGGGGCTATGGCTACACCTTC. This translates into CASSNVRWGYGYTF.

The chain couples TRBV12-3 or TRBV12-4 to TRBJ2-6; D is ambiguous. Trimming cost V 6 bases and J 0 bases, with 12 bases left between them. The CDR3 is 16 amino acids. This CDR3 is CASSPPARSGANVLTF. In DNA, the CDR3 is TGTGCCAGCAGCCCCCCAGCTCGCTCTGGGGCCAACGTCCTGACTTTC.

About this clonotype: It may be a read error: a sequence one base away is much more abundant. The chain is built from TRBV7-6 and TRBJ2-7; TRBD1 matches at 9 bases. This CDR3 region has 14 residues. Germline V lookup: CDR1 SGHVS, CDR2 FNYEAQ. The CDR3 is CANSSGQGSGEQYF. CDR3 bases: TGTGCCAACAGCTCGGGACAGGGTTCGGGCGAGCAGTACTTC.

CDR3: CSVVAGANVLTF. The CDR3 nucleotides are TGCAGCGTCGTCGCTGGGGCCAACGTCCTGACTTTC. The genes are TRBV29-1 and TRBJ2-6; D not resolved. This CDR3 comprises 12 residues. Looked up from germline, CDR1 is SQVTM and CDR2 is ANQGSEA. The ends were cut back, 6 bases at V and 2 bases at J, with 5 bases in the middle.